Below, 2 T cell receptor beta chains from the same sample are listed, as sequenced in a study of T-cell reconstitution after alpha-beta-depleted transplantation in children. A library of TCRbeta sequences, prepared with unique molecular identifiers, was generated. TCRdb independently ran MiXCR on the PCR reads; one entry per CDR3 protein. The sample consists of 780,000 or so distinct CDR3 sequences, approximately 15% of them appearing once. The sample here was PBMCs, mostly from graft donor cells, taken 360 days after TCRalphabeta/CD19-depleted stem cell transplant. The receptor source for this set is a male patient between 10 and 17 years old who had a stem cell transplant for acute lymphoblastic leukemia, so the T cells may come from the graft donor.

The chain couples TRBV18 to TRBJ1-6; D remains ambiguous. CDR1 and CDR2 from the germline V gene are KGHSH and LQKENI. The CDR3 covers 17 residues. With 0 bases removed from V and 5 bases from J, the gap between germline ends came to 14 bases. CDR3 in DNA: TGTGCCAGCTCACCACCCGGAGGGAGACGGGATAATTCACCCCTCCACTTT. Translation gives CASSPPGGRRDNSPLHF.

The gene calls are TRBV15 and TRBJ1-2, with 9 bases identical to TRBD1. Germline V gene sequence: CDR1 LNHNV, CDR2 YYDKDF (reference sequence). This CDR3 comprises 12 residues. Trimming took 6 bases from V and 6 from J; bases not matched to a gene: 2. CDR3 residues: CATRDRGNGYTF. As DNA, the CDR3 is TGTGCCACCAGGGACAGGGGTAATGGCTACACCTTC.